Below, 18 T cell receptor beta chains from the same sample are listed, as sequenced in a study of response to subunit inactivated influenza vaccine. TCRdb re-derived calls from the RT-PCR reads in MiXCR, one entry per CDR3 protein. The repertoire holds a few hundred thousand distinct CDR3 sequences, with more than 10% as singletons. Sequencing used non-naive T cells sorted from PBMCs, obtained about 14 days before vaccination. The receptors here all came from a man aged 50 to 60 who received an inactivated influenza vaccine.

This clonotype was found many times. This rearrangement joins TRBV20-1 to TRBJ2-5, with D possibly TRBD2 on 6 matching bases. Germline CDR1 DFQATT, CDR2 SNEGSKA (reference sequence). The CDR3 spans 16 residues. V shed 5 bases and J shed 2 bases, with 21 bases lying between them. As DNA, the CDR3 is TGCAGTGCTGCCCGGACGGGAGTAGGGCGGCAAGAGACCCAGTACTTC. Translating it yields CSAARTGVGRQETQYF.

This chain uses TRBV6-1 with TRBJ1-2; 12 bases match TRBD1. Germline V gives CDR1 MNHNS, CDR2 SASEGT. This CDR3 region has 18 residues. J gave up 4 bases and V 2 bases, and 11 bases lay outside the gene matches. CDR3 nucleotide sequence: TGTGCCAGCAGTGAAACCCCGGGACAGGGGGCTTTGGGCTATGGCTACACCTTC. Residues: CASSETPGQGALGYGYTF.

This clonotype was seen many times. This CDR3 reads CASSQEVVEAGREQYF. CDR3 coding DNA: TGCGCCAGCAGCCAAGAGGTTGTGGAGGCGGGCAGGGAGCAGTACTTC. V gene TRBV4-1 combines with J gene TRBJ2-7, with a weak D call TRBD2 (5 bases). V was shortened by 0 bases and J by 7 bases, with 19 bases between the two germline ends. The germline CDR1 and CDR2 sequences are MGHRA and YSYEKL. The CDR3 length is 16 residues.

The chain uses TRBV4-3 and TRBJ2-4; a possible D gene is TRBD1 (5 bases). Germline V gene sequence: CDR1 LGHNA, CDR2 YSLEER. The CDR3 length is 13 residues. Trimming pared 0 bases from V and 7 bases from J, leaving 7 bases between. CDR3 loop: CASSQDRANIQYF. The CDR3 coding sequence is TGCGCCAGCAGCCAAGACAGGGCGAACATTCAGTACTTC.

This chain's CDR3 is CASSAQTVNYEQYF. The CDR3 DNA sequence: TGTGCCAGCAGCGCCCAGACAGTTAACTACGAGCAGTACTTC. The rearrangement joins TRBV7-2 to TRBJ2-7, with a weak D call TRBD1 (5 bases). Germline V gene sequence: CDR1 SGHTA, CDR2 FQGNSA. Trimming removed 5 bases at V and 3 bases at J, with 14 bases between. This CDR3 is built from 14 residues.

For the CDR3, the DNA is TGTGCCAGCAGGAGACAGAGCTACGAGCAGTACTTC. Its translation is CASRRQSYEQYF. V is TRBV12-3 or TRBV12-4 and J is TRBJ2-7, with D tentatively TRBD1 (5 bases). The ends were cut back, 6 bases at V and 3 bases at J, with 9 bases in the middle. CDR3 length: 12 residues.

This clonotype occurred a few times. The V call is TRBV2, the J call TRBJ1-2; 8 positions match TRBD1. There are 15 residues in the CDR3. The ends lost 4 bases at V and 2 bases at J; junction bases unmatched: 6. Germline V gene lookup returns CDR1 SNHLY and CDR2 FYNNEI. CDR3 nucleotide sequence: TGTGCCAGCAGTGGCAGGGGGCGAACGAACTATGGCTACACCTTC. As protein: CASSGRGRTNYGYTF.

This rearrangement joins TRBV6-2 or TRBV6-3 to TRBJ1-5; the D gene is possibly TRBD1 (5 bases). Germline V gene sequence: CDR1 MNHEY, CDR2 SVGEGT. The CDR3 length is 16 residues. With 6 bases removed from V and 2 bases from J, the gap between germline ends came to 17 bases. CDR3: CASRRGAGVGNQPQHF. The CDR3 nucleotides read TGTGCCAGCAGGAGGGGCGCGGGCGTTGGCAATCAGCCCCAGCATTTT.

The chain employs TRBV7-3 and TRBJ2-1; 10 bases map to TRBD2. Trimming at V came to 5 bases and at J to 6 bases, leaving 10 bases not matched to a gene. Germline assignment: CDR1 SGHTA and CDR2 FQGTGA. This CDR3 comprises 16 residues. The CDR3 region has the DNA TGTGCCAGCAGCCCCTTGGCCACTAGCGGGACCAATGAGCAGTTCTTC. Encoded protein: CASSPLATSGTNEQFF.

J is TRBJ1-2 and V is TRBV10-3; the D gene is possibly TRBD1 (5 bases). The V gene's germline CDR1 is ENHRY and CDR2 SYGVKD. V lost 4 bases and J lost 4, with 10 bases in between. This CDR3 region has 13 residues. CDR3: CAISGRDSYGYTF. CDR3 DNA: TGTGCCATCAGTGGTAGAGACAGCTATGGCTACACCTTC.

This clonotype was picked up a small number of times. The chain has TRBV3-1 and TRBJ1-2; D gene unclear. V lost 0 bases and J lost 2, with 7 bases in between. Germline CDR1 reads LGHDT; CDR2 reads YNNKEL (reference sequence). The CDR3 has 14 residues. The CDR3 loop is CASSQESFNYGYTF. In DNA form, the CDR3 reads TGTGCCAGCAGCCAAGAAAGCTTCAACTATGGCTACACCTTC.

The V gene is TRBV27, the J gene TRBJ2-5; TRBD1 matches at 8 bases. This CDR3 is built from 15 residues. Germline V gives CDR1 MNHEY, CDR2 SMNVEV (reference sequence). V dropped 5 bases and J dropped 4; count of bases not matched to a gene: 9. The CDR3 region is CASSTNPGQAETQYF. In nucleotides, the CDR3 is TGTGCCAGCAGTACGAACCCGGGACAGGCAGAGACCCAGTACTTC.

A word on this clonotype: A read error may account for a junction end that differs from germline. The chain is built from TRBV5-1 and TRBJ1-3; D uncertain. CDR3 size: 12 residues. CDR1 and CDR2 (germline): SGHRS, YFSETQ. The CDR3 loop reads CARSFNGNTIYF. The CDR3 DNA sequence: TGCGCCCGCAGCTTTAACGGAAACACCATATATTTT.

This sequence joins TRBV20-1 and TRBJ2-7; a weak D match, TRBD1 (6 bases). V was pared by 5 bases and J by 2 bases, with 19 bases between. CDR1 is DFQATT and CDR2 is SNEGSKA in the germline V gene (reference sequence). The CDR3 contains 15 residues. CDR3 in DNA: TGCAGTGCTTGGCCGGGACACGAGATCCCCTACGAGCAGTACTTC. It translates to CSAWPGHEIPYEQYF.

The V call is TRBV10-3, the J call TRBJ2-1; either TRBD1 or TRBD2 may fit D (7 bases each). The CDR3 is made up of 14 amino acids. Germline CDR1 ENHRY, CDR2 SYGVKD. V lost 6 bases, J lost 7 bases, and 16 bases lay in between. CDR3 region: CAISPGGARNEQFF. For the CDR3, the DNA is TGTGCCATCAGCCCAGGGGGGGCTCGAAATGAGCAGTTCTTC.

This clonotype was seen a handful of times. J is TRBJ1-2 and V is TRBV29-1; TRBD1 might be the D (5 bases). The CDR3 loop spans 12 amino acids. V lost 0 bases, J lost 10 bases, and 12 bases lay in between. Germline V CDR1 and CDR2: SQVTM, ANQGSEA. CDR3 in DNA: TGCAGCGTTGAAGATCAGGGCAGATTCTACACCTTC. Its translation: CSVEDQGRFYTF.

The V call is TRBV6-1, the J call TRBJ2-1; 7 bases line up with TRBD1. The CDR3 length is 13 residues. Trimming removed 10 bases from V and 0 bases from J; junction bases left unmatched: 3. Per germline, CDR1 MNHNS and CDR2 SASEGT. The CDR3 spells CATSGGSYNEQFF. The DNA for the CDR3 is TGTGCCACCTCAGGGGGCTCCTACAATGAGCAGTTCTTC.

This clonotype showed up just a few times. The chain is built from TRBV5-8 and TRBJ2-5, with TRBD2 matching over 11 bases. Germline loops: CDR1 SGHTS, CDR2 YDEGEE. Trimming cost V 0 bases and J 5 bases; bases outside gene matches: 3. CDR3 length equals 15 residues. The CDR3 region has the DNA TGTGCCAGCAGCTTGGTCTGGACTAGCGGGGAGACCCAGTACTTC. It is translated as CASSLVWTSGETQYF. Full variable domain (rest looked up from reference TRBV5-8 and TRBJ2-5): EAGVTQSPTHLIKTRGQQATLRCSPISGHTSVYWYQQALGLGLQFLLWYDEGEERNRGNFPPRFSGRQFPNYSSELNVNALELEDSALYLCASSLVWTSGETQYFGPGTRLLVL.